This TCR beta chain was retrieved from a study of blood T cells in healthy people across ages. Combining a sample-barcoded 5' primer with a J-beta primer mix, a second PCR ran for about 6 to 11 cycles. From the 5' RACE reads, TCRdb called clonotypes with MiXCR, one entry per CDR3 protein. This sample has 1.2 million to 1.5 million distinct CDR3 sequences, with 45% to 70% found just once. Germline values: CDR1 SEHNR, CDR2 FQNEAQ (reference sequence). CDR3 length equals 17 residues. The germline V and J ends were trimmed by 1 base and 0 bases, with 15 bases remaining between them. V is TRBV7-9 and J is TRBJ1-1; D is ambiguous. The sequencing sample was made of blood. This TCR derives from a man aged 18 to 30 in good health. CDR3 in DNA: TGTGCCAGCAGCTTAGGTCCTCTAGAGAACATGAACACTGAAGCTTTCTTT. Protein: CASSLGPLENMNTEAFF.